These 3 T cell receptor beta chains were all obtained from the same sample, sequenced in a study of blood T cell repertoires in COVID-19. Some clones are missing from TCRdb's copy, which holds only in-frame ones; the method was immunoSEQ multiplex PCR. In the table there are more than 300,000 clones, 86% of which are singletons. The sample comprised peripheral blood. The receptors were gathered from a woman in her fifties or sixties with acute or convalescent COVID-19.

The chain employs TRBV6-1 and TRBJ2-5; TRBD2 is a possible D gene (6 bases). The length of the CDR3 is 15 residues. Trimming took 3 bases from V and 5 from J, leaving 16 bases between them. Germline CDR1 and CDR2: MNHNS and SASEGT. DNA of the CDR3: TGTGCCAGCAGTGAGGTTGCGGGACGGGCGGAGACCCAGTACTTC. Translating it yields CASSEVAGRAETQYF.

The chain combines TRBV10-3 with TRBJ2-5; 7 nucleotides match TRBD1. V gave up 2 bases and J gave up 5 bases; unmatched junction bases: 17. Germline V lookup: CDR1 ENHRY, CDR2 SYGVKD. The CDR3 spans 18 residues. DNA of the CDR3: TGTGCCATCAGTGAGACCGGACAGGCTTCGTCGCGCCGGGAGACCCAGTACTTC. Its protein product is CAISETGQASSRRETQYF.

The gene calls are TRBV24-1 and TRBJ2-7; TRBD2 matches at 7 bases. Germline V gives CDR1 KGHDR, CDR2 SFDVKD. Losses at the gene ends were 9 bases for V and 3 bases for J; bases not matched to a gene: 4. The CDR3 length is 12 residues. The CDR3 coding sequence is TGTGCCACCGCCGGCGGGAGCTACGAGCAGTACTTC. It translates to CATAGGSYEQYF.